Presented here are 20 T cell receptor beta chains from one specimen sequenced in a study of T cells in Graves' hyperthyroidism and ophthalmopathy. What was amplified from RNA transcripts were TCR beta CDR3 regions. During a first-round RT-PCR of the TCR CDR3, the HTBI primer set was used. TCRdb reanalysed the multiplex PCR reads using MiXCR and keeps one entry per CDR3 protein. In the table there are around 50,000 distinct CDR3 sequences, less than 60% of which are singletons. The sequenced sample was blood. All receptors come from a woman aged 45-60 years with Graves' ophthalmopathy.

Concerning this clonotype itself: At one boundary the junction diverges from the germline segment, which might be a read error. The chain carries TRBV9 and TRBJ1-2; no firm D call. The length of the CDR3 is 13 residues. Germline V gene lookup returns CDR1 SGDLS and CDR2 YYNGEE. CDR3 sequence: CASGVSPSYGYTF. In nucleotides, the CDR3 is TGTGCCAGCGGCGTATCTCCCAGCTATGGCTACACCTTC.

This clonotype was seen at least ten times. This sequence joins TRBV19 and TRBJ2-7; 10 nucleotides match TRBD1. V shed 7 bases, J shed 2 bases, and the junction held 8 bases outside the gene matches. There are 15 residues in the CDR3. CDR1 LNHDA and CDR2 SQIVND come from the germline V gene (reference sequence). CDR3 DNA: TGTGCCAGTAAGGCGAAGGGACAGGGGACCTACGAGCAGTACTTC. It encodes CASKAKGQGTYEQYF.

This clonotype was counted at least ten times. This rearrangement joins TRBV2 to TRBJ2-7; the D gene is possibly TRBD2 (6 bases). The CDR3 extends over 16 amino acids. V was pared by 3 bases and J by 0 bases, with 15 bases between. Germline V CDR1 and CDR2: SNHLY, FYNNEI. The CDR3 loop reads CASSESSSVLSYEQYF. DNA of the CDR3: TGTGCCAGCAGTGAGTCTTCTAGCGTTCTCTCCTACGAGCAGTACTTC.

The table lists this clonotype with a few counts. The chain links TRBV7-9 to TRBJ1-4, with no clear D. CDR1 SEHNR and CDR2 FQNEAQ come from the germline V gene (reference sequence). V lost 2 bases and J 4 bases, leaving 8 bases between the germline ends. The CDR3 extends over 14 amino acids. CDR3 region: CASSLSWDNEKLFF. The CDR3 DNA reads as TGTGCCAGCAGCTTATCCTGGGATAATGAAAAACTGTTTTTT.

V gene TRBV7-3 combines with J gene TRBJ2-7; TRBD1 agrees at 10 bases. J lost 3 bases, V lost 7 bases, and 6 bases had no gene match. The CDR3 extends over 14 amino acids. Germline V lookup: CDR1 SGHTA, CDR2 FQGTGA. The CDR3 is CASKRDRGIYEQYF. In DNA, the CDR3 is TGTGCCAGCAAAAGGGACAGGGGAATCTACGAGCAGTACTTC.

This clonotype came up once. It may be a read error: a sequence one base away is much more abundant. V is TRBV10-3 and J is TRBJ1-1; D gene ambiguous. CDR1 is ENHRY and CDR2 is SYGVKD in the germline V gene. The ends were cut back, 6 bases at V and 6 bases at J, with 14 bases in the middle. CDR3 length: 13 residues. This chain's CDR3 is CAIRPSFEAEAFF. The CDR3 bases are TGTGCCATCAGACCATCGTTCGAGGCTGAAGCTTTCTTT.

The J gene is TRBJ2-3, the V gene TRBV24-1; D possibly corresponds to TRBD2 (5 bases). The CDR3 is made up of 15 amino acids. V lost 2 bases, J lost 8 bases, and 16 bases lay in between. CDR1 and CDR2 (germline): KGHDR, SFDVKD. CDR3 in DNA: TGTGCCACCAGTGATTCACTAAGAGGGCTCTCTACGCAGTATTTT. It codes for CATSDSLRGLSTQYF.

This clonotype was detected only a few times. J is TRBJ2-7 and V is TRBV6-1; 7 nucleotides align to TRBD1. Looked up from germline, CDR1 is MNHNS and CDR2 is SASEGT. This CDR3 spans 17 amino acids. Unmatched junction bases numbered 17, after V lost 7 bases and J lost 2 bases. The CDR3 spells CASTGPVPGQDAYEQYF. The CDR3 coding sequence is TGTGCCAGCACTGGACCTGTCCCAGGACAGGACGCCTACGAGCAGTACTTC.

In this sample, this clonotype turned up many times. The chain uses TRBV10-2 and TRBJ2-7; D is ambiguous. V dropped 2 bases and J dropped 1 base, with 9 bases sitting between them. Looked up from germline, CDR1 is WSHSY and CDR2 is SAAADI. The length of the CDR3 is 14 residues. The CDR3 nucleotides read TGCGCCAGCAGTGAGGGTTTGGGGTCCTACGAGCAGTACTTC. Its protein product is CASSEGLGSYEQYF.

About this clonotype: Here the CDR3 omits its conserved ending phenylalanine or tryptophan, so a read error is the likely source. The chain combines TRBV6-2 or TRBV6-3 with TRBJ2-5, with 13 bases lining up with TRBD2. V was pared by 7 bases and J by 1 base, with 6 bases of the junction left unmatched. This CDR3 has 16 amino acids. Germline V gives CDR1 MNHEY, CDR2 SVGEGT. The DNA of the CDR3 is TGTGCCAGCACCTACGGACTAGCGGGGGTCCAAGAGACCCAGTACTCC. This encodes CASTYGLAGVQETQYS.

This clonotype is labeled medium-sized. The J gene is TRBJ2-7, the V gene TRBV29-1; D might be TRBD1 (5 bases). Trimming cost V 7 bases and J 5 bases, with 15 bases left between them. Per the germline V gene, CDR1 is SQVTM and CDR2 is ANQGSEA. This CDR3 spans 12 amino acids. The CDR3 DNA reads TGCAGCGCAGGCGGCAGGGCGGACGAGCAGTACTTC. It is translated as CSAGGRADEQYF.

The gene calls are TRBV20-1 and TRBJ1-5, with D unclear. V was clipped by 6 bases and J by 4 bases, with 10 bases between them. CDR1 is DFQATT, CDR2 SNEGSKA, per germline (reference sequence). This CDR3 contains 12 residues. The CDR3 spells CSATDGNQPQHF. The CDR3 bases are TGCAGTGCAACGGACGGGAATCAGCCCCAGCATTTT.

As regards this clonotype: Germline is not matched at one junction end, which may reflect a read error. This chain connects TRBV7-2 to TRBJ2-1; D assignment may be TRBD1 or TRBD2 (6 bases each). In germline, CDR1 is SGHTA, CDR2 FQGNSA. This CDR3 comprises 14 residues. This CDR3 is CASSLGTARGEQPF. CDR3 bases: TGTGCCAGCAGCTTAGGGACAGCGCGGGGTGAGCAGCCCTTC. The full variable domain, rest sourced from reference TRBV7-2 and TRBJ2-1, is GAGVSQSPSNKVTEKGKDVELRCDPISGHTALYWYRQSLGQGLEFLIYFQGNSAPDKSGLPSDRFSAERTGGSVSTLTIQRTQQEDSAVYLCASSLGTARGEQPFGPGTRLTVL.

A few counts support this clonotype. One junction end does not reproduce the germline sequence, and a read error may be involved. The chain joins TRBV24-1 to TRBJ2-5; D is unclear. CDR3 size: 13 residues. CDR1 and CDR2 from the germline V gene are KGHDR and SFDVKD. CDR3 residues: CATSGLVGEAQYF. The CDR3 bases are TGTGCCACCAGTGGTTTGGTGGGTGAGGCCCAGTACTTC.

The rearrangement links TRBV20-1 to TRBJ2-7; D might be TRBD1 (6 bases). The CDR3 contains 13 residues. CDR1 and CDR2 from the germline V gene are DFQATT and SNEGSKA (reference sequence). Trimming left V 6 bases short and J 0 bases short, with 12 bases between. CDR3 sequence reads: CSADDRNSYEQYF. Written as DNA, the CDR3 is TGCAGTGCCGATGACAGGAACTCCTACGAGCAGTACTTC.

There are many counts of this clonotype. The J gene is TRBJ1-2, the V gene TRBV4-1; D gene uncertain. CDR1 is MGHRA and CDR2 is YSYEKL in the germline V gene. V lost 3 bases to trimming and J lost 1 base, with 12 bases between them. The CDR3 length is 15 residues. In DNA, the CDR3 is TGCGCCAGCAGCCAGGAACCGGGCAATAACTATGGCTACACCTTC. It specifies CASSQEPGNNYGYTF.

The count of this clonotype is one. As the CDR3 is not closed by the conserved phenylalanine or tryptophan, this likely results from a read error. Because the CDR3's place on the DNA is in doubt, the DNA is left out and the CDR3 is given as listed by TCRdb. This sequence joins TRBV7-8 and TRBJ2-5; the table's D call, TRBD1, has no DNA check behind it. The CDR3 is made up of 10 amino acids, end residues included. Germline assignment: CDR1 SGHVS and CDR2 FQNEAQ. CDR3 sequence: CASSQDLEGQ.

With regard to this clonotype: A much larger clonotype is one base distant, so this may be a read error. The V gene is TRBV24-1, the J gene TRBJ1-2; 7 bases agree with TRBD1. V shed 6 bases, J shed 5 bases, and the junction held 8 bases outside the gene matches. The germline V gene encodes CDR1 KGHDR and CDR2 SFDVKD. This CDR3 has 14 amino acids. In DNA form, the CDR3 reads TGTGCCACCAGTTCGGGGACAGTCTCGTATGGCTACACCTTC. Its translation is CATSSGTVSYGYTF.

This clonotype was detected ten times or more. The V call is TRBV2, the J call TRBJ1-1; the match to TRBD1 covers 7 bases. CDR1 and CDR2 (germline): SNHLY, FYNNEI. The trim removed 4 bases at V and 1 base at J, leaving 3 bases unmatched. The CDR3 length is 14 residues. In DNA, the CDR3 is TGTGCCAGCAGTGCACAGGGGACGAACACTGAAGCTTTCTTT. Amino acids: CASSAQGTNTEAFF.

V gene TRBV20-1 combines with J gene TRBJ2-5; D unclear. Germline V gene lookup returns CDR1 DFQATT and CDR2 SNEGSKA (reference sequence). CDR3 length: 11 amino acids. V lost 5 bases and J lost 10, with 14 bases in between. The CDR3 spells CSAGPSVGQYF. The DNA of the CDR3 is TGCAGTGCTGGACCGTCGGTGGGCCAGTACTTC.